The 18 T cell receptor beta chains presented below share a single source sample, sequenced in a study of T-cell reconstitution after alpha-beta-depleted transplantation in children. A library of TCRbeta sequences, prepared with unique molecular identifiers, was generated. TCRdb re-called the PCR reads with MiXCR, one entry per CDR3 protein. The sample holds roughly 670,000 distinct CDR3 sequences; approximately 14% are singletons and the top ten take roughly 0.77%. The sample here was PBMCs, taken before TCRalphabeta/CD19-depleted stem cell transplant. These receptors came from a girl aged 2 to 10 with congenital amegakaryocytic thrombocytopenia, due to receive a stem cell transplant.

This clonotype appeared many times. V and J are TRBV7-8 and TRBJ2-1; D remains ambiguous. This CDR3 spans 15 amino acids. Trimming took off 2 bases at V and 4 bases at J, with 12 bases between the two ends. Germline V gives CDR1 SGHVS, CDR2 FQNEAQ. CDR3 residues: CASSLRYRRYNEQFF. The CDR3 DNA follows: TGTGCCAGCAGCTTAAGGTACCGCCGATACAATGAGCAGTTCTTC.

This clonotype was picked up many times. V gene TRBV5-6 combines with J gene TRBJ2-7; D not certain. The CDR3 is 12 residues long. CDR1 and CDR2 from the germline V gene are SGHDT and YYEEEE. V was cut by 2 bases and J by 12 bases, with 15 bases left in between. The chain's CDR3 is CASSLARVGRYF. The CDR3 DNA reads TGTGCCAGCAGCTTAGCTAGAGTTGGGCGGTACTTC.

This clonotype was observed many times. The chain links TRBV20-1 to TRBJ2-5; 7 bases are a match to TRBD2. Losses at the gene ends were 2 bases for V and 4 bases for J; bases not matched to a gene: 7. The length of the CDR3 is 14 residues. The germline gives CDR1 DFQATT, CDR2 SNEGSKA (reference sequence). CDR3 nucleotide sequence: TGCAGTGCTAGAACGGGAGGAGCTCCAGAGACCCAGTACTTC. Protein product: CSARTGGAPETQYF.

The J gene is TRBJ1-1, the V gene TRBV5-1; no clear D gene. The V end lost 5 bases, the J end lost 0 bases, and 8 bases lay between the germline ends. Germline CDR1 reads SGHRS; CDR2 reads YFSETQ. The CDR3 totals 13 residues. The CDR3 DNA is TGCGCCAGCAGGATTAGAGTGAACACTGAAGCTTTCTTT. Residues: CASRIRVNTEAFF.

The chain's CDR3 is CASSLYLIGPENTEAFF. The CDR3 DNA reads TGTGCCAGCAGCTTATATCTAATCGGACCCGAGAACACTGAAGCTTTCTTT. This chain links TRBV7-6 with TRBJ1-1; D remains unclear. The CDR3 has 17 residues. Trimming shortened V by 2 bases and J by 1 base, and 17 bases separated the two germline ends. Germline CDR1 and CDR2: SGHVS and FNYEAQ.

This clonotype was detected only a few times. The J gene is TRBJ2-1, the V gene TRBV15; possibly TRBD1 or TRBD2 for D (5 bases each). Germline CDR1 LNHNV, CDR2 YYDKDF (reference sequence). V was pared by 3 bases and J by 8 bases, with 5 bases between. CDR3 size: 11 residues. DNA for the CDR3: TGTGCCACCAGCAGGGGGGATGAGCAGTTCTTC. It translates to CATSRGDEQFF.

This clonotype has only a few counts. The chain has TRBV28 and TRBJ1-2; 8 nucleotides match TRBD1. Trimming cost V 9 bases and J 9 bases; bases outside gene matches: 15. The CDR3 runs to 14 residues. Germline V gene data show CDR1 as MDHEN and CDR2 as SYDVKM. The CDR3: CASRQATQGDRYTF. CDR3 nucleotides: TGTGCCAGTCGTCAGGCCACACAGGGGGATCGCTACACCTTC.

This clonotype was observed a handful of times. The chain recombines TRBV7-2 with TRBJ1-4; weak D call: TRBD1 (5 bases). The CDR3 has 15 residues. Germline V gene data show CDR1 as SGHTA and CDR2 as FQGNSA. Trimming took off 0 bases at V and 7 bases at J, with 12 bases between the two ends. As DNA, the CDR3 is TGTGCCAGCAGCTTAGCCCGGACGAGGGGTGAAAAACTGTTTTTT. This gives the protein CASSLARTRGEKLFF.

This clonotype was detected ten times or more. The chain couples TRBV12-3 or TRBV12-4 to TRBJ1-1, with a possible D match to TRBD1 (6 bases). The length of the CDR3 is 15 residues. V shed 5 bases and J shed 3 bases, with 16 bases lying between them. CDR3 sequence (DNA): TGTGCCAGCAGTCGCTACACAGGGTCGGACACTGAAGCTTTCTTT. This sequence encodes CASSRYTGSDTEAFF.

This clonotype was picked up many times. The chain recombines TRBV20-1 with TRBJ2-1; 8 positions match TRBD1. The trim removed 0 bases at V and 0 bases at J, leaving 4 bases unmatched. The CDR3 totals 16 residues. Germline values: CDR1 DFQATT, CDR2 SNEGSKA (reference sequence). The CDR3, as DNA: TGCAGTGCTAGAGAGGCGACAGGGGTCTCCTACAATGAGCAGTTCTTC. It specifies CSAREATGVSYNEQFF.

This clonotype occurred many times. V gene TRBV7-2 combines with J gene TRBJ2-1, with D maybe TRBD1 (5 bases). V lost 5 bases to trimming and J lost 7 bases, with 18 bases between them. Germline CDR1 is SGHTA and CDR2 is FQGNSA. The CDR3 spans 15 residues. In DNA form, the CDR3 reads TGTGCCAGCAGCGCCAGACCGACAGTTATGAATGAGCAGTTCTTC. Protein: CASSARPTVMNEQFF.

The chain combines TRBV12-3 or TRBV12-4 with TRBJ2-7; D gene ambiguous. Deletions cut 6 bases from V and 2 bases from J, with 20 bases between. The CDR3 is 16 amino acids. CDR3 protein: CASSHIVGPEAYEQYF. DNA for the CDR3: TGTGCCAGCAGCCACATTGTAGGACCCGAGGCCTACGAGCAGTACTTC.

This clonotype was detected ten times or more. The chain combines TRBV29-1 with TRBJ2-1, with D unresolved. This CDR3 spans 13 amino acids. V was clipped by 4 bases and J by 8 bases, with 15 bases between them. Germline CDR1 reads SQVTM; CDR2 reads ANQGSEA. The CDR3 DNA reads TGCAGCGTTGCCCCCTCCTGGGGTGATGAGCAGTTCTTC. Protein: CSVAPSWGDEQFF.

This rearrangement joins TRBV11-1 to TRBJ2-1; 12 positions match TRBD2. The CDR3 covers 18 residues. Unmatched junction bases numbered 11, after V lost 0 bases and J lost 8 bases. Germline V lookup: CDR1 SGHAT, CDR2 FQDESV (reference sequence). This CDR3 is CASSLAAWTSGAGDEQFF. As DNA, the CDR3 is TGTGCCAGCAGCTTAGCCGCCTGGACTAGCGGGGCAGGGGATGAGCAGTTCTTC.

This clonotype was detected many times. The chain couples TRBV28 to TRBJ2-7; TRBD2 matches 10 bases. The CDR3 runs to 15 residues. Germline-derived CDR1 and CDR2 are MDHEN and SYDVKM. The trim removed 6 bases at V and 2 bases at J, leaving 7 bases unmatched. This chain's CDR3 is CASSLRTSGTYEQYF. The CDR3 DNA follows: TGTGCCAGCAGCCTAAGAACTAGCGGGACCTACGAGCAGTACTTC.

This clonotype was counted only a few times. CDR3 loop: CSARDWTSGSPYEQYF. For the CDR3, the DNA is TGCAGTGCTAGAGATTGGACTAGCGGGAGCCCCTACGAGCAGTACTTC. The chain is built from TRBV20-1 and TRBJ2-7; 13 bases fit TRBD2. J was trimmed by 2 bases and V by 0 bases; bases with no gene match: 4. The germline CDR1 and CDR2 sequences are DFQATT and SNEGSKA (reference sequence). This CDR3 is 16 amino acids long.

CDR3 nucleotides: TGTGCCAGCAGTGAAGCGCCGGACAGCTTTTTAGGGGAGCTGTTTTTT. Amino acid sequence: CASSEAPDSFLGELFF. The rearrangement links TRBV6-1 to TRBJ2-2, with D possibly TRBD1 on 6 matching bases. This CDR3 spans 16 amino acids. Trimming removed 0 bases at V and 8 bases at J, with 16 bases between. Germline V gene lookup returns CDR1 MNHNS and CDR2 SASEGT.

There are many counts of this clonotype. The rearrangement links TRBV5-6 to TRBJ2-5, with a weak D call TRBD1 (6 bases). The CDR3 is made up of 15 amino acids. Germline V lookup: CDR1 SGHDT, CDR2 YYEEEE. V was pared by 0 bases and J by 4 bases, with 13 bases between. The DNA for the CDR3 is TGTGCCAGCAGCTTGGTTGGGACAAAGCGAGAGACCCAGTACTTC. Translated: CASSLVGTKRETQYF. The full variable domain, rest sourced from reference TRBV5-6 and TRBJ2-5, is DAGVTQSPTHLIKTRGQQVTLRCSPKSGHDTVSWYQQALGQGPQFIFQYYEEEERQRGNFPDRFSGHQFPNYSSELNVNALLLGDSALYLCASSLVGTKRETQYFGPGTRLLVL.